This T cell receptor (beta chain) was captured in a study of T cells in Graves' hyperthyroidism and ophthalmopathy (dated by TCRdb to 2018 to 2020). In the study overall: To identify TCR V-J signatures that set the groups apart, the researchers used a discovery cohort of 100 patients, made up of 43 with Graves' ophthalmopathy and some 55 with stable Graves' hyperthyroidism. TCR Vbeta CDR3 sequencing of approximately 140 peripheral blood samples (43 ophthalmopathy, 75 hyperthyroidism and roughly 17 progressor patients) is reported in the paper. Prospective prediction of ophthalmopathy was tested in an independent validation cohort consisting of fewer than 20 hyperthyroidism patients and around 17 patients who later progressed to ophthalmopathy. In about six Graves' hyperthyroidism patients, the study also compared T-cell repertoires from thyroid tissue with T-cell repertoires from blood. After sampling, hyperthyroidism patients received methimazole starting at 30 mg daily, and ophthalmopathy patients received high-dose intravenous methylprednisolone. For training and testing, the 100 or so patients in the discovery cohort were randomly divided in a 7:3 ratio. Study-level results and caveats: Most expanded thyroid clonotypes (frequency above 0.001) were also detected in blood, suggesting blood repertoires may reflect thyroid immune responses. A 13 V-J signature model separated ophthalmopathy from stable hyperthyroidism, with 87.88% sensitivity and about 81% specificity in cross-validation and 80%/75% in testing. In validation, progression to ophthalmopathy was predicted by the model with 70% to 71% sensitivity and roughly 76% specificity, a median of around 5.9 months before onset. No statistical method was used to set the sample size in advance, and investigators knew the group allocation.

Amplification of TCR beta CDR3 regions was carried out from RNA transcripts. The TCR CDR3 was subjected to a first round of RT-PCR using the HTBI primer set and the Qiagen OneStep RT-PCR kit. A second multiplex PCR round built the libraries, followed by size selection and purification. Sequencing of the libraries was done on an Illumina HiSeq2000 using paired-end 100 bp reads. In the paper's pipeline: SOAPnuke was used to process the raw data, with reads discarded if the reads contained adapters or uncalled bases, had a mean Phred below 15, or lacked an exact constant-primer or identifier match. High-quality paired reads were merged using COPE v1.2.5, and each unique nucleotide sequence was defined as a clonotype. MiTCR v1.1 was used to align clonotypes to the IMGT TRBV, TRBD and TRBJ reference segments. The analysis was restricted to V-J combinations with a frequency above 0.0001, which together covered just over 99% of the repertoires. The TCS score was defined as F50 (clonal expansion) divided by E x V (chaos), with BLOSUM62-based TCRdist calculated between CDR3 peptides within each V-J. Welch's t-statistics and random forest reduced fewer than 550 V-J features to around 14, which were used in a naive Bayes classifier (R e1071). The Morisita-Horn index was used to measure how similar the thyroid and blood repertoires were. TCRdb reprocessing: public reads trimmed at Q25 with fastp, clones called with MiXCR, in-frame beta chains kept. Every CDR3 protein is listed once, alongside the most common genes and DNA of its rows. In this record, the V and J calls reflect TCRdb's handling and not the investigators' own analysis. This sample comprises more than 500,000 distinct CDR3 sequences, around 45% of them detected only once. The top ten hold around 20% of the sample.

The germline V gene provides CDR1 MNHEY and CDR2 SVGAGI. The CDR3 has 14 amino acids, counting the end cysteine and phenylalanine. Left in the record is the CDR3 DNA by itself, 42 bases read in frame from the first base. Germline trimming amounts to 6 bases on V and 4 bases on J, with 6 as the count of junction bases outside the gene matches. The study excluded patients with uncontrolled infections, other autoimmune diseases, pregnancy or lactation. Clinical symptoms, serum thyroxine and TRAb, thyroid ultrasound, and orbital computed tomography formed the basis for the diagnoses. Total RNA was extracted with Trizol reagent, and quality was checked on an Agilent 2100 Bioanalyzer. As to this clonotype: It has no known antigen specificity. Base qualities are not provided; no much larger clone lies one nucleotide away.

The clonotype was recovered from an adult woman with Graves' disease, either hyperthyroidism or ophthalmopathy (not recorded which). The chain uses TRBV6-5 and TRBJ1-3; TRBD1 fits 7 bases in the junction. Sequenced material: peripheral blood or thyroid tissue (not recorded which). The CDR3 sequence is CASRRGTAGNTIYF. Read as DNA, the sequence is TGTGCCAGCAGACGGGGGACAGCCGGAAACACCATATATTTT.